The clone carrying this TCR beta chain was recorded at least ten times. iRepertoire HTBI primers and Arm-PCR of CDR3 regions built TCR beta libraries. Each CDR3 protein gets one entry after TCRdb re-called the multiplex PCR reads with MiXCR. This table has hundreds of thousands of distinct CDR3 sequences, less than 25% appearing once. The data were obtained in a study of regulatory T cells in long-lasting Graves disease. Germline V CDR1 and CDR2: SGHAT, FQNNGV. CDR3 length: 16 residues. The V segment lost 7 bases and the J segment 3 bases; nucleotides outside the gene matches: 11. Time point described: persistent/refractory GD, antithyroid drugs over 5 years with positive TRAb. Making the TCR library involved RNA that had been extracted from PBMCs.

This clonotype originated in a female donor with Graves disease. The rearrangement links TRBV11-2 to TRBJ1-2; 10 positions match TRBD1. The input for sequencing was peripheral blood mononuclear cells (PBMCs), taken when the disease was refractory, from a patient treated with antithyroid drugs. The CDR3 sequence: CASTRQGAMRDYGYTF. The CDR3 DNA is TGTGCCAGCACCCGACAGGGGGCGATGAGGGACTATGGCTACACCTTC.